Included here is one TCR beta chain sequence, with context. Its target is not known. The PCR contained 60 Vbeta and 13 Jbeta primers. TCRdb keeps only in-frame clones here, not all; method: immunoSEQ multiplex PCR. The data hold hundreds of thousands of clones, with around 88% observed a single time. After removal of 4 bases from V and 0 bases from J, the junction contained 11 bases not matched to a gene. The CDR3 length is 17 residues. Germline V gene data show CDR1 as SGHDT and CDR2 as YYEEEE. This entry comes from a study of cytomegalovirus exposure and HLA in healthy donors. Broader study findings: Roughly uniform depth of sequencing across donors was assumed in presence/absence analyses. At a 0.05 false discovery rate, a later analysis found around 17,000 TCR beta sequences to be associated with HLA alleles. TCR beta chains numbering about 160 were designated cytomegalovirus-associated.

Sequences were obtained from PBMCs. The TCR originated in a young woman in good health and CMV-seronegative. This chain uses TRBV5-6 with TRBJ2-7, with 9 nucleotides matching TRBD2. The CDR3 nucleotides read TGTGCCAGCAGCCCGTTCCTAGCGGGGACCAGCTCCTACGAGCAGTACTTC. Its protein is CASSPFLAGTSSYEQYF.